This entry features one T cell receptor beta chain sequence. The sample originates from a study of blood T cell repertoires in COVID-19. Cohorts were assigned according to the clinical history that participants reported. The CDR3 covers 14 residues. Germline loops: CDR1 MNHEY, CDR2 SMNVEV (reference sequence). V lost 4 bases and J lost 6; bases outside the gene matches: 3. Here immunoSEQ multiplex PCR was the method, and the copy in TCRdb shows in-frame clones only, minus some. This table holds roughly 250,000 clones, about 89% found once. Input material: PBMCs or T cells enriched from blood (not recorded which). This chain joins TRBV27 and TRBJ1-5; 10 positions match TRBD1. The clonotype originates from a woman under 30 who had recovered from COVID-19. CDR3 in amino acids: CASSSTGGVQPQHF. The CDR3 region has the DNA TGTGCCAGCAGTTCGACAGGGGGCGTTCAGCCCCAGCATTTT.